The sequence of this T cell receptor beta chain was determined in a study of blood T cell repertoires in COVID-19. Study in general: Whether acute or convalescent, the COVID-19 samples came from the United States, Italy and Spain. In each case, the material was cDNA or gDNA derived from T cells, B-cell-depleted T cells, or PBMCs.

Original analysis: Estimates of nucleated cell counts were drawn from the amplification of reference gene primers. Produced via immunoSEQ multiplex PCR; TCRdb's table is partial and in-frame only. The DNA was the basis for D and trimming; V, J and clone size are from that table. This table has 26,000 or so clones, 90% appearing once. Germline CDR1 is MDHEN and CDR2 is SYDVKM. V dropped 7 bases and J dropped 5; count of bases not matched to a gene: 7. CDR3 length equals 13 residues. The rearrangement joins TRBV28 to TRBJ2-5; 7 bases match TRBD1. Sequenced sample: peripheral blood. The source of this sequence is a man aged 65 to 85 with acute or convalescent COVID-19. The CDR3 here is CASTWAGGETQYF. CDR3 bases: TGTGCCAGCACGTGGGCAGGGGGTGAGACCCAGTACTTC.